Shown below are 20 T cell receptor beta chains from a single sample sequenced in a study of CD8 T cells in Susac syndrome. An amount of RNA that ranged from roughly 0.45 to 1 ug was reverse transcribed with random hexamers. Via MiXCR, TCRdb re-called the immunoSEQ multiplex PCR reads, giving one row per CDR3 protein. The table has 300,000 to 350,000 distinct CDR3 sequences, 90% to 95% seen once; the top ten hold roughly 0.07%. Sequences were obtained from CD4+ T cells from PBMCs. These receptors came from a human donor with multiple sclerosis.

The rearrangement joins TRBV29-1 to TRBJ1-5, with a tentative D call TRBD1 (5 bases). V was cut by 4 bases and J by 4 bases, with 11 bases left in between. This CDR3 region has 13 residues. Germline V lookup: CDR1 SQVTM, CDR2 ANQGSEA. CDR3 residues: CSVAGDRNQPQHF. The CDR3 DNA sequence: TGCAGCGTTGCCGGGGACCGAAATCAGCCCCAGCATTTT.

The chain recombines TRBV30 with TRBJ2-3; 7 bases align to TRBD1. This CDR3 comprises 16 residues. The V and J ends lost 2 bases and 1 base, in that order; junction bases with no gene match: 9. Germline assignment: CDR1 GTSNPN and CDR2 SVGIG (reference sequence). The DNA of the CDR3 is TGTGCCTGGAGTAGGGGACAGTTAAGTGGCACAGATACGCAGTATTTT. Translated: CAWSRGQLSGTDTQYF.

The gene calls are TRBV29-1 and TRBJ1-3, with D tentatively TRBD1 (5 bases). Trimming removed 6 bases from V and 9 bases from J, with 12 bases in between. Germline V CDR1 and CDR2: SQVTM, ANQGSEA. CDR3 size: 11 residues. The CDR3 DNA reads TGCAGCGTAGCCTCCGGGACCACCATATATTTT. Amino acids: CSVASGTTIYF.

The chain combines TRBV3-1 with TRBJ1-1, with 9 bases aligning to TRBD1. From germline, CDR1 is LGHDT and CDR2 YNNKEL (reference sequence). V trimming: 5 bases; J trimming: 4 bases; junction bases outside the gene matches: 11. The CDR3 runs 16 residues. The CDR3 loop reads CASSYEPGQGSTEAFF. CDR3 nucleotide sequence: TGTGCCAGCAGCTACGAGCCGGGACAGGGATCCACTGAAGCTTTCTTT. Full variable domain (rest looked up from reference TRBV3-1 and TRBJ1-1): DTAVSQTPKYLVTQMGNDKSIKCEQNLGHDTMYWYKQDSKKFLKIMFSYNNKELIINETVPNRFSPKSPDKAHLNLHINSLELGDSAVYFCASSYEPGQGSTEAFFGQGTRLTVV.

The rearrangement uses TRBV23-1 and TRBJ2-7; TRBD2 might be the D (5 bases). TRBV23-1 is sorted into the ORF group, with uncertain function. The CDR3 has 14 residues. V lost 5 bases and J lost 2, with 13 bases in between. CDR3 sequence: CASSRRKGTYEQYF. As DNA, the CDR3 is TGCGCCAGCAGTAGGAGGAAAGGGACCTACGAGCAGTACTTC.

This chain links TRBV9 with TRBJ2-1; TRBD2 is a possible D gene (6 bases). The CDR3 consists of 15 residues. The germline V gene has CDR1 SGDLS and CDR2 YYNGEE. Trimming removed 0 bases from V and 2 bases from J, with 9 bases in between. DNA of the CDR3: TGTGCCAGCAGCGTAGCGGTAGCGGCCTACAATGAGCAGTTCTTC. Translated: CASSVAVAAYNEQFF.

Only one count was recorded for this clonotype. The chain employs TRBV30 and TRBJ1-3, with D possibly TRBD1 on 5 matching bases. CDR1 is GTSNPN, CDR2 SVGIG, per germline (reference sequence). The CDR3 length is 14 residues. V was trimmed by 7 bases and J by 2 bases, leaving 15 bases between them. CDR3 region: CAFDGAAAGNTIYF. In DNA, the CDR3 is TGTGCCTTCGACGGGGCGGCTGCTGGAAACACCATATATTTT.

This clonotype was seen a single time. The chain recombines TRBV11-2 with TRBJ1-3, with a tentative D call TRBD1 (5 bases). Germline-derived CDR1 and CDR2 are SGHAT and FQNNGV. The CDR3 extends over 17 amino acids. The V end was cut by 4 bases, the J end by 1 base, with 17 bases between. CDR3 loop: CASSSGPQGFSGNTIYF. For the CDR3, the DNA is TGTGCCAGCAGCTCCGGACCCCAGGGATTTTCTGGAAACACCATATATTTT. The entire variable domain, with the rest obtained from reference TRBV11-2 and TRBJ1-3, is as follows: EAGVAQSPRYKIIEKRQSVAFWCNPISGHATLYWYQQILGQGPKLLIQFQNNGVVDDSQLPKDRFSAERLKGVDSTLKIQPAKLEDSAVYLCASSSGPQGFSGNTIYFGEGSWLTVV.

V and J are TRBV15 and TRBJ1-1, with D tentatively TRBD1 (5 bases). Germline V CDR1 and CDR2: LNHNV, YYDKDF (reference sequence). This CDR3 has 14 amino acids. V lost 5 bases and J 4 bases, leaving 14 bases between the germline ends. CDR3 sequence (DNA): TGTGCCACCAGCCGCGATACGGGGGGCACTGAAGCTTTCTTT. Translated, it gives CATSRDTGGTEAFF. Full variable domain (outside the CDR3, taken from reference TRBV15 and TRBJ1-1): DAMVIQNPRYQVTQFGKPVTLSCSQTLNHNVMYWYQQKSSQAPKLLFHYYDKDFNNEADTPDNFQSRRPNTSFCFLDIRSPGLGDTAMYLCATSRDTGGTEAFFGQGTRLTVV.

The rearrangement uses TRBV19 and TRBJ1-5; maybe TRBD1 (5 bases). The germline V and J ends were trimmed by 7 bases and 7 bases, with 17 bases remaining between them. There are 14 residues in the CDR3. Looked up from germline, CDR1 is LNHDA and CDR2 is SQIVND (reference sequence). This chain's CDR3 is CASNEGRLAQPQHF. In DNA form, the CDR3 reads TGTGCCAGTAATGAGGGGCGCCTGGCCCAGCCCCAGCATTTT.

The chain carries TRBV9 and TRBJ2-3, with D unresolved. Per germline, CDR1 SGDLS and CDR2 YYNGEE. V dropped 0 bases and J dropped 3 bases, with 17 bases sitting between them. This CDR3 has 17 residues. CDR3 nucleotides: TGTGCCAGCAGCGTAGCTGATCCAGCGAGGTTAACAGATACGCAGTATTTT. Protein product: CASSVADPARLTDTQYF. The whole variable domain, remainder taken from reference TRBV9 and TRBJ2-3, is DSGVTQTPKHLITATGQRVTLRCSPRSGDLSVYWYQQSLDQGLQFLIQYYNGEERAKGNILERFSAQQFPDLHSELNLSSLELGDSALYFCASSVADPARLTDTQYFGPGTRLTVL.

This clonotype appeared a single time. The chain uses TRBV2 and TRBJ1-1, with D perhaps matching TRBD1 (6 bases). Germline V gene sequence: CDR1 SNHLY, CDR2 FYNNEI. Trimming removed 0 bases at V and 6 bases at J, with 11 bases between. The CDR3 has 14 residues. The CDR3 DNA reads as TGTGCCAGCAGTGAAGCACCGGGGGCTTCTGAAGCTTTCTTT. Amino acids: CASSEAPGASEAFF.

The gene calls are TRBV5-4 and TRBJ2-3, with D uncertain. Germline CDR1 reads SGHNT; CDR2 reads YYREEE (reference sequence). Trimming took 6 bases from V and 2 from J, leaving 10 bases between them. This CDR3 region has 13 residues. Here the CDR3 reads CASTFGHTDTQYF. The CDR3 DNA sequence: TGTGCCAGCACCTTCGGTCACACAGATACGCAGTATTTT. The full variable domain, rest sourced from reference TRBV5-4 and TRBJ2-3, is ETGVTQSPTHLIKTRGQQVTLRCSSQSGHNTVSWYQQALGQGPQFIFQYYREEENGRGNFPPRFSGLQFPNYSSELNVNALELDDSALYLCASTFGHTDTQYFGPGTRLTVL.

This clonotype has just one count. The chain joins TRBV5-1 to TRBJ2-7, with 12 bases lining up with TRBD2. Germline V gene data show CDR1 as SGHRS and CDR2 as YFSETQ. This CDR3 region has 15 residues. The V segment lost 4 bases and the J segment 5 bases; nucleotides outside the gene matches: 7. CDR3 region: CASSPRLAGDHEQYF. CDR3 sequence (DNA): TGCGCCAGCAGCCCTCGACTAGCGGGAGACCACGAGCAGTACTTC.

The V and J genes are TRBV20-1 and TRBJ1-1; the D is unclear. The germline CDR1 and CDR2 sequences are DFQATT and SNEGSKA (reference sequence). V was clipped by 8 bases and J by 1 base, with 11 bases between them. This CDR3 region has 12 residues. This CDR3 is CSLVGSNTEAFF. The CDR3 DNA sequence: TGCAGTCTGGTGGGGTCGAACACTGAAGCTTTCTTT.

This clonotype was counted a single time. This chain uses TRBV20-1 with TRBJ2-7; either TRBD1 or TRBD2 may fit D (6 bases each). The CDR3 is 13 amino acids. Germline V gene lookup returns CDR1 DFQATT and CDR2 SNEGSKA (reference sequence). The V end lost 3 bases, the J end lost 7 bases, and 16 bases lay between the germline ends. The DNA of the CDR3 is TGCAGTGCTAGGGGGGGCCCTGGGGGAGAGCAGTACTTC. Translating it yields CSARGGPGGEQYF.

The chain recombines TRBV7-9 with TRBJ2-7; no firm D call. CDR1 is SEHNR and CDR2 is FQNEAQ in the germline V gene (reference sequence). This CDR3 is built from 14 residues. The V end was cut by 6 bases, the J end by 9 bases, with 21 bases between. CDR3 coding DNA: TGTGCCAGCAGGCGTAGTTGGTCTAATTCGCGGCAGTACTTC. Translation: CASRRSWSNSRQYF.

This chain joins TRBV3-1 and TRBJ2-1, with 9 bases that match TRBD2. CDR1 is LGHDT, CDR2 YNNKEL, per germline (reference sequence). V was pared by 0 bases and J by 7 bases, with 7 bases of the junction left unmatched. This CDR3 region has 16 residues. The CDR3 region has the DNA TGTGCCAGCAGCCAAGAACATAGCGGGAGAAGGAATGAGCAGTTCTTC. The encoded protein is CASSQEHSGRRNEQFF.

V usage is TRBV20-1 and J usage is TRBJ2-5, with no clear D. This CDR3 has 12 amino acids. The germline gives CDR1 DFQATT, CDR2 SNEGSKA (reference sequence). V was clipped by 6 bases and J by 5 bases, with 13 bases between them. CDR3 protein: CSARLSTETQYF. DNA for the CDR3: TGCAGTGCAAGACTGAGTACGGAGACCCAGTACTTC.

V usage is TRBV3-1 and J usage is TRBJ1-6; no reliable D call. Trimming cost V 0 bases and J 10 bases, with 4 bases left between them. This CDR3 is built from 12 residues. In germline, CDR1 is LGHDT, CDR2 YNNKEL (reference sequence). The CDR3 nucleotides are TGTGCCAGCAGCCAAGACCCGTCACCCCTCCACTTT. It codes for CASSQDPSPLHF.